Below, 14 T cell receptor beta chains from the same sample are listed, as sequenced in a study of technical replicates of blood from a handful of donors. TCRdb keeps only in-frame clones here, not all; method: immunoSEQ multiplex PCR. The sample consists of fewer than 90,000 clones, approximately 91% of them appearing once. Sequenced: T cells isolated from PBMCs. These receptors all stem from a human donor in good health.

The chain employs TRBV6-1 and TRBJ1-2; possible D gene TRBD1, 5 bases. The CDR3 is made up of 13 amino acids. V lost 2 bases and J 7 bases, leaving 11 bases between the germline ends. Germline CDR1 and CDR2: MNHNS and SASEGT. The CDR3 DNA reads TGTGCCAGCAGTGAAAATGGCAGGGTTGGCTACACCTTC. It translates to CASSENGRVGYTF.

The V gene is TRBV7-9, the J gene TRBJ2-1; possible D gene TRBD1, 6 bases. Germline V gene sequence: CDR1 SEHNR, CDR2 FQNEAQ (reference sequence). CDR3 length equals 15 residues. Trimming pared 2 bases from V and 9 bases from J, leaving 17 bases between. The CDR3 DNA is TGTGCCAGCAGCTTAATAACCAGCCGAGGGGGTGAGCAGTTCTTC. This gives the protein CASSLITSRGGEQFF.

The chain employs TRBV5-1 and TRBJ1-1; the D gene is possibly TRBD1 (5 bases). The CDR3 runs 15 residues. The germline V and J ends were trimmed by 1 base and 0 bases, with 10 bases remaining between them. Germline values: CDR1 SGHRS, CDR2 YFSETQ. This chain's CDR3 is CASSLKQGMNTEAFF. The CDR3 region has the DNA TGCGCCAGCAGCTTGAAGCAGGGCATGAACACTGAAGCTTTCTTT.

This chain uses TRBV5-5 with TRBJ2-3, with 8 bases that match TRBD2. V lost 2 bases to trimming and J lost 1 base; unmatched junction nucleotides: 9. Germline-derived CDR1 and CDR2 are SGHKS and YYEKEE (reference sequence). This CDR3 spans 17 amino acids. The chain's CDR3 is CASSFHSSREGTDTQYF. CDR3 coding DNA: TGTGCCAGCAGCTTCCATAGCTCGCGGGAGGGCACAGATACGCAGTATTTT. Full variable domain (outside the CDR3, taken from reference TRBV5-5 and TRBJ2-3): DAGVTQSPTHLIKTRGQQVTLRCSPISGHKSVSWYQQVLGQGPQFIFQYYEKEERGRGNFPDRFSARQFPNYSSELNVNALLLGDSALYLCASSFHSSREGTDTQYFGPGTRLTVL.

The rearrangement links TRBV28 to TRBJ2-7; 7 positions agree with TRBD1. The CDR3 covers 13 residues. V shed 6 bases and J 1 base; nucleotides not matched to a gene: 3. The germline V gene has CDR1 MDHEN and CDR2 SYDVKM. This chain's CDR3 is CASRDRTSYEQYF. In nucleotides, the CDR3 is TGTGCCAGCAGGGACAGGACTTCCTACGAGCAGTACTTC.

The chain joins TRBV5-6 to TRBJ2-4, with TRBD2 matching over 12 bases. CDR1 is SGHDT and CDR2 is YYEEEE in the germline V gene. V shed 5 bases and J 4 bases; nucleotides not matched to a gene: 4. The CDR3 is made up of 15 amino acids. This CDR3 reads CASRPLAGGKNIQYF. CDR3 in DNA: TGTGCCAGCAGACCCCTAGCGGGAGGGAAAAACATTCAGTACTTC.

This clone is a singleton in its sample. V gene TRBV7-9 combines with J gene TRBJ2-7; D remains ambiguous. The germline V gene encodes CDR1 SEHNR and CDR2 FQNEAQ (reference sequence). The CDR3 spans 17 residues. The V end lost 1 base, the J end lost 6 bases, and 22 bases lay between the germline ends. CDR3 loop: CASSLVYDLTSPAEQYF. The CDR3 coding sequence is TGTGCCAGCAGCTTAGTGTACGATCTGACATCCCCAGCCGAGCAGTACTTC.

The chain couples TRBV29-1 to TRBJ2-7; D might be TRBD2 (6 bases). Trimming stripped 5 bases from V and 6 bases from J, with 11 bases between. The V gene's germline CDR1 is SQVTM and CDR2 ANQGSEA. This CDR3 has 11 residues. This CDR3 is CSVQRGTEQYF. The CDR3 nucleotides read TGCAGCGTTCAACGGGGGACCGAGCAGTACTTC.

The rearrangement joins TRBV4-2 to TRBJ2-5, with 8 bases fitting TRBD1. The CDR3 is 15 residues long. V trimming: 1 base; J trimming: 3 bases; junction bases outside the gene matches: 4. Germline V lookup: CDR1 LGHNA, CDR2 YNFKEQ. The CDR3 loop reads CASSQVGGQEETQYF. In DNA form, the CDR3 reads TGTGCCAGCAGCCAAGTTGGGGGACAGGAAGAGACCCAGTACTTC.

This chain connects TRBV15 to TRBJ2-7, with D hard to call. CDR1 and CDR2 from the germline V gene are LNHNV and YYDKDF (reference sequence). V lost 0 bases to trimming and J lost 4 bases, with 13 bases between them. This CDR3 has 15 amino acids. This CDR3 reads CATSRDSAAPYEQYF. CDR3 coding DNA: TGTGCCACCAGCAGAGATTCCGCGGCCCCTTACGAGCAGTACTTC.

The rearrangement uses TRBV11-3 and TRBJ2-1; 7 bases map to TRBD2. The CDR3 runs 17 residues. V lost 5 bases, J lost 6 bases, and 16 bases stayed unmatched. Germline V gene sequence: CDR1 SGHNT, CDR2 YENEEA. The CDR3 DNA follows: TGTGCCAGCAGCCCCGACCCCCTAGCGGAGGCAGCCAATGAGCAGTTCTTC. The encoded protein is CASSPDPLAEAANEQFF.

V and J are TRBV6-1 and TRBJ1-5; D gene ambiguous. The CDR3 covers 14 residues. CDR1 and CDR2 (germline): MNHNS, SASEGT. Between the trimmed V and J ends, which lost 3 bases and 3 bases, there was a span of 9 bases. CDR3 in DNA: TGTGCCAGCAGTGATATAGTGATCAATCAGCCCCAGCATTTT. Protein: CASSDIVINQPQHF.

The V and J genes are TRBV19 and TRBJ2-7; 7 bases are a match to TRBD1. V was clipped by 10 bases and J by 6 bases; unmatched bases: 15. CDR1 is LNHDA, CDR2 SQIVND, per germline (reference sequence). The CDR3 is 14 amino acids. The CDR3 here is CATSPGTAFSEQYF. CDR3 DNA: TGTGCCACCAGCCCCGGGACAGCTTTCTCCGAGCAGTACTTC.

The chain is built from TRBV7-3 and TRBJ2-3; D is unresolved. The CDR3 loop spans 10 amino acids. V was trimmed by 4 bases and J by 15 bases, leaving 11 bases between them. Germline V gives CDR1 SGHTA, CDR2 FQGTGA. DNA of the CDR3: TGTGCCAGCAGCTCTAGATCGCGTTATTTT. It yields the protein CASSSRSRYF.